A single TCR beta chain is shown here with its context. Its target is unknown. The CDR3 is made up of 15 amino acids. The V gene's germline CDR1 is SQVTM and CDR2 ANQGSEA. V was trimmed by 5 bases and J by 3 bases, leaving 17 bases between them. This sample is drawn from a study of T cell responses to AZD1222 COVID-19 vaccine. Overall study: Analysis merged second doses at about 4 or about 12 weeks.

Generated by immunoSEQ multiplex PCR, the TCRdb table keeps only in-frame clones and is missing some. The repertoire has some 150,000 clones, roughly 89% of them found once; the top ten carry approximately 1.6%. Findings of the study overall: Clonal diversity may have been underestimated in mostly white British donors. Reportedly, nearly half of unique spike TCRs recognized epitopes outside B.1.351/B.1.1.7 mutations.

This chain links TRBV29-1 with TRBJ2-1, with D possibly matching TRBD2 (6 bases). Specimen: peripheral blood, collected on day 0 of AZD1222 vaccination. The origin of this receptor is an adult in good health. The DNA for the CDR3 is TGCAGCGTTCCCCTGGATAGCGGACGCTACAATGAGCAGTTCTTC. Translated: CSVPLDSGRYNEQFF.